Below, 21 T cell receptor beta chains from the same sample are listed, as sequenced in a study of Ad26.COV2.S vaccination and SARS-CoV-2 variants (dated by TCRdb to the early 2020s). Library preparation employed the immunoSEQ multiplex PCR assay. Here the immuneACCESS table is served through TCRdb, limited to in-frame sequences with V and J called. Missing clones are a known gap in these copies; in checked studies unresolved V genes cover under half, and the rest lacks a known reason. A total of a few hundred thousand clones appear in this sample, around 92% of them only once. Under 2% of the sample belongs to the ten largest clones. The treatment or condition label here, explained by the study, means: over 15 received Ad26.COV2.S at low or high dose, single or two shots; about 5 received placebo; per-sample allocation not given. For vaccine and placebo recipients, the sequenced repertoires came from samples collected on day 63 after the first injection.

The sample in question was peripheral blood, obtained in a trial of Ad26.COV2.S vaccine versus placebo. The receptor set was obtained from a person between 18 and 65 years old who received the Ad26.COV2.S COVID-19 vaccine or a placebo.

DNA of the CDR3: TGCGCCAGCAGCCAAGCGGAAGCGGGGCCGAGCACAGATACGCAGTATTTT. This encodes CASSQAEAGPSTDTQYF. This chain joins TRBV4-1 and TRBJ2-3, with 7 bases lining up with TRBD2. This CDR3 is 17 amino acids long. CDR1 is MGHRA, CDR2 YSYEKL, per germline. With 1 base clipped from V and 0 bases from J, the junction kept 7 bases outside the gene matches.

The CDR3 DNA sequence: TGCGCCAGCAGGCCGGACAGGGGTTCCTACGAGCAGTACTTC. This encodes CASRPDRGSYEQYF. This chain joins TRBV4-1 and TRBJ2-7; 9 positions match TRBD1. The CDR3 has 14 residues. The V gene's germline CDR1 is MGHRA and CDR2 YSYEKL. V shed 6 bases, J shed 1 base, and the junction held 4 bases outside the gene matches.

The CDR3 is CASSGPVFTGDTEAFF. CDR3 DNA sequence: TGTGCCAGCAGCGGACCGGTCTTCACAGGGGACACTGAAGCTTTCTTT. The chain combines TRBV9 with TRBJ1-1; 7 bases are shared with TRBD1. Per the germline V gene, CDR1 is SGDLS and CDR2 is YYNGEE. CDR3 length: 16 amino acids. The junction had 11 bases not matched to a gene; V was cut back by 3 bases and J by 3 bases.

V and J are TRBV7-2 and TRBJ2-7; D is perhaps TRBD1 (5 bases). Germline-derived CDR1 and CDR2 are SGHTA and FQGNSA. The CDR3 covers 16 residues. V was shortened by 5 bases and J by 2 bases, with 19 bases between the two germline ends. This chain's CDR3 is CASSPQRARGPYEQYF. The DNA of the CDR3 is TGTGCCAGCAGCCCCCAAAGAGCTAGGGGCCCCTACGAGCAGTACTTC.

V is TRBV7-9 and J is TRBJ1-1, with D perhaps TRBD1 (6 bases). Trimming cost V 6 bases and J 11 bases, with 16 bases left between them. Germline V gene sequence: CDR1 SEHNR, CDR2 FQNEAQ (reference sequence). This CDR3 is 12 amino acids long. The CDR3 nucleotides read TGTGCCAGCAGACCACCCGGGGGCCAGGCTTTCTTT. Encoded protein: CASRPPGGQAFF. The entire variable domain, with the rest obtained from reference TRBV7-9 and TRBJ1-1, is as follows: DTGVSQNPRHKITKRGQNVTFRCDPISEHNRLYWYRQTLGQGPEFLTYFQNEAQLEKSRLLSDRFSAERPKGSFSTLEIQRTEQGDSAMYLCASRPPGGQAFFGQGTRLTVV.

V and J are TRBV4-1 and TRBJ1-6; no clear D gene. The CDR3 loop spans 16 amino acids. Germline CDR1 is MGHRA and CDR2 is YSYEKL. V was trimmed by 1 base and J by 5 bases, leaving 12 bases between them. This chain's CDR3 is CASSQALGRDNSPLHF. As DNA, the CDR3 is TGCGCCAGCAGCCAAGCGCTTGGTAGGGATAATTCACCCCTCCACTTT.

The chain combines TRBV2 with TRBJ1-4; the D gene is possibly TRBD1 (5 bases). This CDR3 is built from 13 residues. CDR1 and CDR2 from the germline V gene are SNHLY and FYNNEI. Trimming removed 7 bases at V and 6 bases at J, with 12 bases between. This CDR3 is CASNKGRDEKLFF. Here the CDR3 DNA reads TGTGCCAGCAACAAGGGGCGGGATGAAAAACTGTTTTTT.

The CDR3 loop is CASSLAPQGLYNEQFF. The DNA for the CDR3 is TGCGCCAGCAGCTTGGCTCCCCAGGGGCTCTACAATGAGCAGTTCTTC. The V and J genes are TRBV5-1 and TRBJ2-1, with a tentative D call TRBD1 (6 bases). The CDR3 runs to 16 residues. Per the germline V gene, CDR1 is SGHRS and CDR2 is YFSETQ. The V and J ends lost 0 bases and 3 bases respectively, with 13 bases between them.

The gene calls are TRBV27 and TRBJ2-2; D possibly matches TRBD1 or TRBD2 (6 bases each). Germline V lookup: CDR1 MNHEY, CDR2 SMNVEV (reference sequence). The V gene lost 3 bases and the J gene lost 6 bases, with 14 bases spanning the gap. The CDR3 length is 15 residues. The DNA of the CDR3 is TGTGCCAGCAGTTTCTCCCTGGGGGGCCCCGGGGAGCTGTTTTTT. This sequence encodes CASSFSLGGPGELFF.

This clone was counted once. V and J are TRBV28 and TRBJ2-7; the D gene is possibly TRBD1 (6 bases). Germline CDR1 MDHEN, CDR2 SYDVKM. V gave up 5 bases and J gave up 3 bases, with 14 bases separating them. This CDR3 spans 14 amino acids. CDR3 sequence (DNA): TGTGCCAGCAGTGACTGGGACACAATCTACGAGCAGTACTTC. This codes for CASSDWDTIYEQYF.

The chain is built from TRBV19 and TRBJ2-2; 7 positions match TRBD2. Unmatched junction bases numbered 7, after V lost 6 bases and J lost 3 bases. CDR1 and CDR2 from the germline V gene are LNHDA and SQIVND (reference sequence). This CDR3 spans 15 amino acids. The CDR3: CASRRSSGDTGELFF. CDR3 sequence (DNA): TGTGCCAGTAGGCGCAGCAGCGGGGACACCGGGGAGCTGTTTTTT.

V usage is TRBV5-6 and J usage is TRBJ1-1; D possibly corresponds to TRBD1 (5 bases). V was trimmed by 2 bases and J by 2 bases, leaving 7 bases between them. Germline V gives CDR1 SGHDT, CDR2 YYEEEE. CDR3 length: 13 residues. CDR3 residues: CASSFGGNTEAFF. As DNA, the CDR3 is TGTGCCAGCAGCTTCGGGGGAAACACTGAAGCTTTCTTT.

This rearrangement joins TRBV7-2 to TRBJ2-3, with D perhaps given as TRBD1 or TRBD2 (5 bases each). This CDR3 contains 13 residues. The germline V gene has CDR1 SGHTA and CDR2 FQGNSA. V lost 5 bases and J lost 12, with 18 bases in between. CDR3 DNA: TGTGCCAGCAGCGGCCGGGACGGAGGCACCCAGTATTTT. This translates into CASSGRDGGTQYF.

This chain links TRBV6-5 with TRBJ1-2; D gene ambiguous. The length of the CDR3 is 15 residues. V was shortened by 5 bases and J by 2 bases, with 15 bases between the two germline ends. From germline, CDR1 is MNHEY and CDR2 SVGAGI. DNA for the CDR3: TGTGCCAGCAGTCAACGACGGCTTGTAAACTATGGCTACACCTTC. As protein: CASSQRRLVNYGYTF.

The DNA of the CDR3 is TGTGCCAGCAGCTTAAACGGGGGGAATGAGCAGTTCTTC. This sequence encodes CASSLNGGNEQFF. The J gene is TRBJ2-1, the V gene TRBV11-3, with TRBD2 matching 7 bases. Germline assignment: CDR1 SGHNT and CDR2 YENEEA. J gave up 7 bases and V 2 bases, and 2 bases lay outside the gene matches. CDR3 length: 13 amino acids.

This sequence joins TRBV19 and TRBJ2-5; tentatively, D is TRBD2 (5 bases). Germline assignment: CDR1 LNHDA and CDR2 SQIVND (reference sequence). The germline V and J ends were trimmed by 5 bases and 5 bases, with 6 bases remaining between them. CDR3 length: 11 amino acids. In DNA, the CDR3 is TGTGCCAGTAGTCGCGGGGAGACCCAGTACTTC. Residues: CASSRGETQYF.

This chain links TRBV7-9 with TRBJ1-2; a weak D match, TRBD1 (5 bases). This CDR3 is built from 16 residues. Germline V gives CDR1 SEHNR, CDR2 FQNEAQ (reference sequence). Trimming shortened V by 1 base and J by 8 bases, and 20 bases separated the two germline ends. The CDR3 region has the DNA TGTGCCAGCAGCTTAGTAACCCCTCAGGGAACGAGGGGCTACACCTTC. The encoded protein is CASSLVTPQGTRGYTF.

This rearrangement joins TRBV10-2 to TRBJ1-2, with no clear D. CDR3 length: 17 amino acids. Trimming removed 6 bases at V and 0 bases at J, with 20 bases between. Looked up from germline, CDR1 is WSHSY and CDR2 is SAAADI. The CDR3 coding sequence is TGCGCCAGCAGCCCTCACGTAACACCCGGGTCTAACTATGGCTACACCTTC. This sequence encodes CASSPHVTPGSNYGYTF.

V is TRBV7-7 and J is TRBJ2-1; 7 nucleotides line up with TRBD1. Germline V lookup: CDR1 SSHAT, CDR2 FNYEAQ (reference sequence). J gave up 0 bases and V 1 base, and 0 bases lay outside the gene matches. The CDR3 covers 15 residues. CDR3 amino acids: CASSLDRGSYNEQFF. CDR3 bases: TGTGCCAGCAGCTTAGACAGGGGCTCCTACAATGAGCAGTTCTTC.

The chain is built from TRBV7-9 and TRBJ2-3, with 7 nucleotides matching TRBD2. The CDR3 consists of 13 residues. CDR1 SEHNR and CDR2 FQNEAQ come from the germline V gene (reference sequence). J gave up 5 bases and V 6 bases, and 5 bases lay outside the gene matches. The CDR3 sequence is CASSPWGGDTQYF. In DNA, the CDR3 is TGTGCCAGCAGTCCCTGGGGGGGAGATACGCAGTATTTT.

This clone was seen a handful of times. V usage is TRBV28 and J usage is TRBJ1-1; weak D call: TRBD1 (6 bases). Trimming removed 2 bases from V and 8 bases from J, with 12 bases in between. This CDR3 region has 13 residues. Germline-derived CDR1 and CDR2 are MDHEN and SYDVKM. The CDR3 region is CASSLRGVVEAFF. In DNA, the CDR3 is TGTGCCAGCAGTTTAAGGGGGGTGGTAGAAGCTTTCTTT.